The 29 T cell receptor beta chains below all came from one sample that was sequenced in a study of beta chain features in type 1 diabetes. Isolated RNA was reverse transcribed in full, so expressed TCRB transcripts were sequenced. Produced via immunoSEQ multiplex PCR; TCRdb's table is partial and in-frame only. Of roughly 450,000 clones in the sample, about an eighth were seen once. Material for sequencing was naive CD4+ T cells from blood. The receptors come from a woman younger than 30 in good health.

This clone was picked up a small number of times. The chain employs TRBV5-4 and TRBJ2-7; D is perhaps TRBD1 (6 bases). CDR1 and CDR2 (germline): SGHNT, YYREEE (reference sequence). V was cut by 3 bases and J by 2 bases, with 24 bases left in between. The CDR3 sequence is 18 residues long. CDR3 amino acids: CASSSSPRRTAMAYEQYF. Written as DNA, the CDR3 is TGTGCCAGCAGCTCATCACCACGGCGGACAGCCATGGCCTACGAGCAGTACTTC.

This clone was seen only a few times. The CDR3 loop is CASSLTGIYNEQFF. The CDR3 nucleotides read TGTGCCAGCAGCTTAACTGGGATCTACAATGAGCAGTTCTTC. The chain links TRBV7-3 to TRBJ2-1; the D is unclear. The CDR3 totals 14 residues. The V end was cut by 0 bases, the J end by 3 bases, with 6 bases between. Germline-derived CDR1 and CDR2 are SGHTA and FQGTGA.

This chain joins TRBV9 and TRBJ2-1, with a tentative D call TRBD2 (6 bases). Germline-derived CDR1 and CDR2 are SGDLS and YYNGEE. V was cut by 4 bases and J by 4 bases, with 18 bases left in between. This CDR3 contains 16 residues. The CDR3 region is CASSPERELTYNEQFF. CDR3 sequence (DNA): TGTGCCAGCAGCCCAGAACGGGAGCTAACTTACAATGAGCAGTTCTTC.

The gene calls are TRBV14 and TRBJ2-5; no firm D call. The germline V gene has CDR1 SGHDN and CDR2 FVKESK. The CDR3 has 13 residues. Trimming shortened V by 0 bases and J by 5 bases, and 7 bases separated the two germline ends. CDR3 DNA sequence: TGTGCCAGCAGCCAAGATGTGGGGGAGACCCAGTACTTC. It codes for CASSQDVGETQYF.

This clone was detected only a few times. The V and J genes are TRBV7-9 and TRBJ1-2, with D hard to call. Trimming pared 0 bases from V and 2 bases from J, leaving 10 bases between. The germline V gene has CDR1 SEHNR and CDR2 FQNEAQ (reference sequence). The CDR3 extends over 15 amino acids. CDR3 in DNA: TGTGCCAGCAGCTTAGCTACCGGACGGAACTATGGCTACACCTTC. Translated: CASSLATGRNYGYTF.

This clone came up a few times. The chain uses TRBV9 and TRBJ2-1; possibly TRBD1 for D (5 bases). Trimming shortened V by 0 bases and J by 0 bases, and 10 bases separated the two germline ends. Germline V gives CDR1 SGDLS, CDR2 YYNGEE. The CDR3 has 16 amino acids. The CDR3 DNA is TGTGCCAGCAGCGTAGGACAGCAGGGCTCCTACAATGAGCAGTTCTTC. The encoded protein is CASSVGQQGSYNEQFF. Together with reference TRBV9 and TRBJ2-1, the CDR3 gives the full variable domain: DSGVTQTPKHLITATGQRVTLRCSPRSGDLSVYWYQQSLDQGLQFLIQYYNGEERAKGNILERFSAQQFPDLHSELNLSSLELGDSALYFCASSVGQQGSYNEQFFGPGTRLTVL.

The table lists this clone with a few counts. The CDR3 sequence is CASSQGPGGPDTQYF. DNA for the CDR3: TGTGCCAGCAGCCAAGGTCCGGGGGGCCCAGATACGCAGTATTTT. The V and J genes are TRBV4-2 and TRBJ2-3, with D perhaps matching TRBD2 (7 bases). The CDR3 runs to 15 residues. From germline, CDR1 is LGHNA and CDR2 YNFKEQ. The V end was cut by 1 base, the J end by 4 bases, with 12 bases between.

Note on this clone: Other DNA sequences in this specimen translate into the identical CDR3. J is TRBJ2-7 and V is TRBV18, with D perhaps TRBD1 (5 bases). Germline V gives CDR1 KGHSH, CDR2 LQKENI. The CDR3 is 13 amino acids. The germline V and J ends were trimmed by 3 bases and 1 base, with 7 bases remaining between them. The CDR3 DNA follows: TGTGCCAGCTCACCGCAGGGATCCTACGAGCAGTACTTC. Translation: CASSPQGSYEQYF.

The CDR3 loop reads CASSLGLQNEQFF. In nucleotides, the CDR3 is TGTGCCAGCAGCTTGGGGCTTCAGAATGAGCAGTTCTTC. V gene TRBV5-6 combines with J gene TRBJ2-1; no clear D. The V gene's germline CDR1 is SGHDT and CDR2 YYEEEE. V lost 0 bases and J 7 bases, leaving 8 bases between the germline ends. The CDR3 is made up of 13 amino acids.

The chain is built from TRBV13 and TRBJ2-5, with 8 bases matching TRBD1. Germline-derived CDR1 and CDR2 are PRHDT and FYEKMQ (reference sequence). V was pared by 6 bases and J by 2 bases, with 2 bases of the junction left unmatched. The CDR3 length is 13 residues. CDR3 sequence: CASRGQGQETQYF. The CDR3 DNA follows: TGTGCCAGCAGAGGACAGGGTCAAGAGACCCAGTACTTC.

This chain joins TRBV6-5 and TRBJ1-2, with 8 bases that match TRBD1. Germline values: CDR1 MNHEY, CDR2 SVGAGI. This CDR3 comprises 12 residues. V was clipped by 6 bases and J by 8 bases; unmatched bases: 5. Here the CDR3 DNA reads TGTGCCAGCAGCGGACAGGGTTTCGGCTACACCTTC. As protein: CASSGQGFGYTF.

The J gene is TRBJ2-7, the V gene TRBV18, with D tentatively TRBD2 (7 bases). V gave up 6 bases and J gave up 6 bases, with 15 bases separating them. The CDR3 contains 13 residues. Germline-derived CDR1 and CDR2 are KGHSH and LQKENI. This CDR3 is CASSPGGGGEQYF. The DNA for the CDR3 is TGTGCCAGCTCCCCCGGGGGAGGGGGCGAGCAGTACTTC.

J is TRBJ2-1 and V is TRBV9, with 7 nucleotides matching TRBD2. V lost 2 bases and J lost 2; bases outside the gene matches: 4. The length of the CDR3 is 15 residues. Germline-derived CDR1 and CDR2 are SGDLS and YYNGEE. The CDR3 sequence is CASSVGGSAYNEQFF. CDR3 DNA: TGTGCCAGCAGCGTCGGCGGGAGTGCCTACAATGAGCAGTTCTTC.

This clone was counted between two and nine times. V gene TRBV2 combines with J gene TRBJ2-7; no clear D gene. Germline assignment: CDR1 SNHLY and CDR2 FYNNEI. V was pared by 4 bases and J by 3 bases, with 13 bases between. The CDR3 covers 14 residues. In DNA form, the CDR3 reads TGTGCCAGCAGTGTGGCAGGCGGCAGCTACGAGCAGTACGTC. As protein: CASSVAGGSYEQYV.

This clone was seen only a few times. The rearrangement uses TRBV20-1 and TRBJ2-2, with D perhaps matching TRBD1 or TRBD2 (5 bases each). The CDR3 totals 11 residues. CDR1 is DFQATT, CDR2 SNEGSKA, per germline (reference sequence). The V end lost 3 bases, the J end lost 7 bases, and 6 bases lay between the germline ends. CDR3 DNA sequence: TGCAGTGCTAGGAGGGGCGGGGAGCTGTTTTTT. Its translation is CSARRGGELFF.

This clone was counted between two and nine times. This chain's CDR3 is CASSQGQGFGEQYF. The CDR3 DNA reads as TGCGCCAGCAGCCAAGGACAGGGCTTTGGCGAGCAGTACTTC. This chain uses TRBV4-3 with TRBJ2-7; 7 nucleotides line up with TRBD1. Germline V gives CDR1 LGHNA, CDR2 YSLEER. J gave up 6 bases and V 1 base, and 6 bases lay outside the gene matches. The CDR3 loop spans 14 amino acids.

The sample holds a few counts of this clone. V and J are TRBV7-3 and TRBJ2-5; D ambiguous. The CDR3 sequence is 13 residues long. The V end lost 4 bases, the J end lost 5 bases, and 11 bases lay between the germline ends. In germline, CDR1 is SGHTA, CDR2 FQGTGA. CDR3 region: CASSSLNLETQYF. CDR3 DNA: TGTGCCAGCAGCTCGTTGAACCTGGAGACCCAGTACTTC.

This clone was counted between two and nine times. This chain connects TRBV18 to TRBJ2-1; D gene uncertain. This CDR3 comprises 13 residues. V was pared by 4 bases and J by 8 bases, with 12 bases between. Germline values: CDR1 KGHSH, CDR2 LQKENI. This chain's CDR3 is CASSLAAGDEQFF. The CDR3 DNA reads TGTGCCAGCTCACTCGCCGCAGGAGATGAGCAGTTCTTC.

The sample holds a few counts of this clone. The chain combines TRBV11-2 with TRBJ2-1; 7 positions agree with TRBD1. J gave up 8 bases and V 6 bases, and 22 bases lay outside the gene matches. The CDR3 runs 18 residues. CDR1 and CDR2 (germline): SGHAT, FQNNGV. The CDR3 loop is CASRVGPKGPGGEYEQFF. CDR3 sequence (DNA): TGTGCCAGCAGGGTCGGCCCTAAAGGACCAGGGGGTGAATATGAGCAGTTCTTC.

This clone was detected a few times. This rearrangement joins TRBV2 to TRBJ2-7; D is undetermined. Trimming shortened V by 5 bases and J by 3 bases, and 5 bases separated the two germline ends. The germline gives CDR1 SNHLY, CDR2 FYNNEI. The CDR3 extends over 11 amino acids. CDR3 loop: CASSKLYEQYF. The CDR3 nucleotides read TGTGCCAGCAGTAAACTCTACGAGCAGTACTTC.

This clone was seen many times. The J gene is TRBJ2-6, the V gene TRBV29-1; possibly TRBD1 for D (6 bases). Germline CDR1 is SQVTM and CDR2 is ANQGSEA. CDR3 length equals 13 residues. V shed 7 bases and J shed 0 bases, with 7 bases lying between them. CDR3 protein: CSARGSGANVLTF. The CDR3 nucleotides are TGCAGCGCCAGGGGCTCTGGGGCCAACGTCCTGACTTTC.

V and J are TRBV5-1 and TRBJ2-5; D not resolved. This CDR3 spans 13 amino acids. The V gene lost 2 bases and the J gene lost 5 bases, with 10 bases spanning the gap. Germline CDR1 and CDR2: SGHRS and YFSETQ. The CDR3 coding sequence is TGCGCCAGCAGCTTTGATAGGCGGGAGACCCAGTACTTC. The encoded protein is CASSFDRRETQYF.

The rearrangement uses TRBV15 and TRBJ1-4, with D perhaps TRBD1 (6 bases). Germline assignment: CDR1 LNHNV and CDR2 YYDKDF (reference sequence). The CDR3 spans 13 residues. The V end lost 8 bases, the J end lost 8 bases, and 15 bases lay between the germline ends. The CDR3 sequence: CATLRGAGEKLFF. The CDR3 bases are TGTGCCACCCTTCGGGGGGCGGGCGAAAAACTGTTTTTT. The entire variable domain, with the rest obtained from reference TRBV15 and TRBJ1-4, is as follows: DAMVIQNPRYQVTQFGKPVTLSCSQTLNHNVMYWYQQKSSQAPKLLFHYYDKDFNNEADTPDNFQSRRPNTSFCFLDIRSPGLGDTAMYLCATLRGAGEKLFFGSGTQLSVL.

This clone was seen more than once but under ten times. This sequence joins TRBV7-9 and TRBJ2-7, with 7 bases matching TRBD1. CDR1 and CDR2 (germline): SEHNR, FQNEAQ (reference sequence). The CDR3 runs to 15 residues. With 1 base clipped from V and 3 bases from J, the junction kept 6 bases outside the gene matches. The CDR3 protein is CASSLDGTVYYEQYV. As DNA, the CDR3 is TGTGCCAGCAGCTTAGACGGGACAGTATACTACGAGCAGTACGTC.

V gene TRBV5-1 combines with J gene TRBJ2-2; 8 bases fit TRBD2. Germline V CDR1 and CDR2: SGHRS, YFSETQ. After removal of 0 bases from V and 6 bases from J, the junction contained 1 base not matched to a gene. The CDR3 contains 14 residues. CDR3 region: CASSLVLAAGELFF. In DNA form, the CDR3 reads TGCGCCAGCAGCTTGGTACTAGCGGCCGGGGAGCTGTTTTTT. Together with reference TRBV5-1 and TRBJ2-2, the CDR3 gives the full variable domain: KAGVTQTPRYLIKTRGQQVTLSCSPISGHRSVSWYQQTPGQGLQFLFEYFSETQRNKGNFPGRFSGRQFSNSRSEMNVSTLELGDSALYLCASSLVLAAGELFFGEGSRLTVL.

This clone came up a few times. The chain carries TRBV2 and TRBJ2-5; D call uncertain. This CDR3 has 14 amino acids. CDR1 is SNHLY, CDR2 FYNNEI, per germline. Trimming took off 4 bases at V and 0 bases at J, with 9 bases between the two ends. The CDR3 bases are TGTGCCAGCAGTGGAATAACAGACCAAGAGACCCAGTACTTC. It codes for CASSGITDQETQYF. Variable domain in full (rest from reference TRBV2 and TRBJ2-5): EPEVTQTPSHQVTQMGQEVILRCVPISNHLYFYWYRQILGQKVEFLVSFYNNEISEKSEIFDDQFSVERPDGSNFTLKIRSTKLEDSAMYFCASSGITDQETQYFGPGTRLLVL.

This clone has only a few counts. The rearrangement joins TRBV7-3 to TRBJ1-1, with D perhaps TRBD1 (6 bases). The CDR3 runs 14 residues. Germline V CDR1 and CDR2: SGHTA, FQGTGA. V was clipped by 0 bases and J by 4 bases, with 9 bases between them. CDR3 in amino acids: CASSLTRGGTEAFF. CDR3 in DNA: TGTGCCAGCAGCTTAACCCGAGGGGGCACTGAAGCTTTCTTT.

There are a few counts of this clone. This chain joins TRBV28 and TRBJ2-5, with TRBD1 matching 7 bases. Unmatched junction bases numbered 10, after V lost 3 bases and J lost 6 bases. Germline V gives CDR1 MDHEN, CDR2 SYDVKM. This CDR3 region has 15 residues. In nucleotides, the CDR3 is TGTGCCAGCAGTTTGCCTTCAGGGGGAAGGCAGACCCAGTACTTC. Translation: CASSLPSGGRQTQYF.

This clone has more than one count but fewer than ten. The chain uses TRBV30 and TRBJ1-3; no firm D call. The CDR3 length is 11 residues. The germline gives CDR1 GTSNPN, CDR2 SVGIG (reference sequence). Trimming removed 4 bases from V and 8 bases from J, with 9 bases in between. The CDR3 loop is CAWTRPYTIYF. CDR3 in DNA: TGTGCCTGGACGCGACCTTACACCATATATTTT.